The rows below give T cell receptor beta chains drawn from one sample of a study of a mutant IDH1 vaccine in newly diagnosed glioma. Generated by immunoSEQ multiplex PCR, the TCRdb table keeps only in-frame clones and is missing some. The sample carries tens of thousands of clones, approximately 80% recorded once. Sequencing was performed on PBMCs, taken from a glioma patient treated with radiotherapy, temozolomide or both. The receptors stem from a man aged 25-45 years with glioma. The CDR3 runs from the conserved cysteine through the conserved F or W. The order of the fields is D gene, J gene, V gene, clone size, CDR3 DNA, CDR3 protein. The D gene is left open where the match is weak. Some rows have no size entry. The others give once, few or many, or a class for an expanded clone.

TRBD2 | TRBJ2-7 | TRBV4-3 | - | TGCGCCAGCAGCCAAGCTGGGACTAGCGGGGGGGCGGGACTTGGCGAGCAGTACTTC | CASSQAGTSGGAGLGEQYF
- | TRBJ1-1 | TRBV19 | - | TGTGCCAGTAGTATGTTGAGGGTTACTGAAGCTTTCTTT | CASSMLRVTEAFF
- | TRBJ1-3 | TRBV27 | - | TGTGCCAGCAGTTTAAATGCGGGGGTCGAGGACACCATATATTTT | CASSLNAGVEDTIYF
- | TRBJ2-1 | TRBV18 | once | TGTGCCAGCTCACCCGCTAGCGACAACAATGAGCAGTTCTTC | CASSPASDNNEQFF
- | TRBJ2-5 | TRBV7-2 | - | TGTGCCAGCAGCTTGGTGGGGGGCCAAGAGACCCAGTACTTC | CASSLVGGQETQYF
- | TRBJ1-1 | TRBV4-1 | - | TGCGCCAGCAGCCAAGGATCCCAGGGATGGGTGAACACTGAAGCTTTCTTT | CASSQGSQGWVNTEAFF
- | TRBJ2-2 | TRBV10-1 | few | TGCGCCAGCCGGGACCTCGCGAACACCGGGGAGCTGTTTTTT | CASRDLANTGELFF
- | TRBJ1-2 | TRBV19 | - | TGTGCCAGTAGTATAGATCACAGGGCCCACCTTAACTATGGCTACACCTTC | CASSIDHRAHLNYGYTF
- | TRBJ1-1 | TRBV4-1 | - | TGCGCCAGCAGCTACATCGGGGCACCTGAAGCTTTCTTT | CASSYIGAPEAFF
- | TRBJ1-2 | TRBV30 | - | TGTGCCTGGAGTGTTTCAGGTATGGATGGCTACACCTTC | CAWSVSGMDGYTF
- | TRBJ2-7 | TRBV13 | once | TGTGCCAGCAGCCTCAGGGACACCGACGAGCAGTACTTC | CASSLRDTDEQYF
- | TRBJ2-5 | TRBV4-3 | once | TGCGCCAGCAGCCGACGTCGGGGACGGGAGACCCAGTACTTC | CASSRRRGRETQYF
TRBD1 | TRBJ1-1 | TRBV7-9 | - | TGTGCCAGCAGCTTTAGCGTTGGACAGGTCAAACCTGAAGCTTTCTTT | CASSFSVGQVKPEAFF
- | TRBJ2-7 | TRBV5-5 | few | TGTGCCAGCAGCTTGGTAGGCAGGGGCTACGAGCAGTACTTC | CASSLVGRGYEQYF
TRBD1 | TRBJ1-2 | TRBV6-1 | - | TGTGCCAGCAGTGAAAGGGGGCAAAAAGGCTACACCTTC | CASSERGQKGYTF
TRBD2 | TRBJ2-3 | TRBV30 | - | TGTGCCTGGAGGCGGGGGGGCCCAGATACGCAGTATTTT | CAWRRGGPDTQYF
- | TRBJ2-7 | TRBV28 | - | TGTGCCAGCAGTTTTGCTGCCTACGAGCAGTACTTC | CASSFAAYEQYF
- | TRBJ2-3 | TRBV9 | - | TGTGCCAGCAGCAGCGGCGGAGGGAGTACAGATACGCAGTATTTT | CASSSGGGSTDTQYF
- | TRBJ1-1 | TRBV10-2 | few | TGCGCCAGCAGTTACAGGGCCACTGAAGCTTTCTTT | CASSYRATEAFF
- | TRBJ1-2 | TRBV4-3 | - | TGCGCCAGCAGCCAAGATTCCACGGCGTTCAACTATGGCTACACCTTC | CASSQDSTAFNYGYTF
- | TRBJ2-5 | TRBV19 | - | TGTGCCAGTATTAGGGTGGGGGGAAAAGAGACCCAGTACTTC | CASIRVGGKETQYF
TRBD1 | TRBJ2-1 | TRBV30 | - | TGTGCCTGGAGGCCAAAGGGGCTCAGGACAGGGTACGGCCAGTTCTTC | CAWRPKGLRTGYGQFF
- | TRBJ1-1 | TRBV11-2 | once | TGTGCCAGCAGCTTAGGGGTTTACGAAGCTTTCTTT | CASSLGVYEAFF
- | TRBJ1-1 | TRBV11-1 | - | TGTGCCATAAAACCGGGGACTGAAGCTTTCTTT | CAIKPGTEAFF
- | TRBJ1-4 | TRBV5-4 | - | TGTGCCAGCAGCAGACAGGATTCGGGCCCAACTAATGAAAAACTGTTTTTT | CASSRQDSGPTNEKLFF
TRBD1 | TRBJ1-5 | TRBV6-5 | - | TGTGCCAGCGGACAGGGGATCAATCAGCCCCAGCATTTT | CASGQGINQPQHF
- | TRBJ2-1 | TRBV6-5 | - | TGTGCCAGCAGTTACTCTGGACGGGGTTACAATGAGCAGTTCTTC | CASSYSGRGYNEQFF
- | TRBJ1-5 | TRBV21-1 | - | TGTGCCAGCAGCAACAGGGTTAGACTGCCCCAGCATTTT | CASSNRVRLPQHF
TRBD1 | TRBJ2-2 | TRBV11-1 | - | TGTGCCAGCCGGACAGGGGGGTGGACCGGGGAGCTGTTTTTT | CASRTGGWTGELFF
TRBD1 | TRBJ1-1 | TRBV28 | few | TGTGCCAGCAGTCCTCCGGGACAGGGGACCCCTGAAGCTTTCTTT | CASSPPGQGTPEAFF
TRBD1 | TRBJ1-3 | TRBV5-5 | few | TGTGCCAGCAGCCACCGGGACAGGGGGGCTGGAAACACCATATATTTT | CASSHRDRGAGNTIYF
TRBD1 | TRBJ1-2 | TRBV27 | few | TGTGCCAGCAGTCAGGACAGGGATCGCGCACCCTATGGCTACACCTTC | CASSQDRDRAPYGYTF
- | TRBJ2-7 | TRBV5-8 | few | TGTGCCAGCAGCCTCCTGGGACGGCACTCCTACGAGCAGTACTTC | CASSLLGRHSYEQYF
- | TRBJ1-1 | TRBV29-1 | - | TGCAGCGTTGCCGAGGCCGGGCGAACCTTGAACACTGAAGCTTTCTTT | CSVAEAGRTLNTEAFF
- | TRBJ2-1 | TRBV11-2 | - | TGTGCCAGCAGCTTATATTCTGGAATAACGGACAATGAGCAGTTCTTC | CASSLYSGITDNEQFF
TRBD1 | TRBJ1-3 | TRBV27 | - | TGTGCCAGCAGTCGGTCGGGACAGTTCTCTGGAAACACCATATATTTT | CASSRSGQFSGNTIYF